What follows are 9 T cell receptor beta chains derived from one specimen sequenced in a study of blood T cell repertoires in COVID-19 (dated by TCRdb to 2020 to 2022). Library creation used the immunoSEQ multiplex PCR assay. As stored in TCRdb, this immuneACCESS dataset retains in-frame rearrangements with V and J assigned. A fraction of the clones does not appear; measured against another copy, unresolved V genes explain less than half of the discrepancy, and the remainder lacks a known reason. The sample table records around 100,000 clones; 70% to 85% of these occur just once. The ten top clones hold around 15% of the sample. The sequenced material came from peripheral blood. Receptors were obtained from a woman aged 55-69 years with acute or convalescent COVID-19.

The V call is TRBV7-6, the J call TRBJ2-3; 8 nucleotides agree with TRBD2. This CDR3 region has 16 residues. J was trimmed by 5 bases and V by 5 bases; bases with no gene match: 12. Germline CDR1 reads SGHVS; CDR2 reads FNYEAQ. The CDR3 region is CASSPVTSASEDTQYF. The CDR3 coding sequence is TGTGCCAGCAGCCCCGTGACTAGCGCCTCCGAAGATACGCAGTATTTT.

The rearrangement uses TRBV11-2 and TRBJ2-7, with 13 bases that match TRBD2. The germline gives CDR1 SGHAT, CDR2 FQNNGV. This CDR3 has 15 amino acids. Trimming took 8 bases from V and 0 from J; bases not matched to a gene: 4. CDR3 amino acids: CASGRLAGGSYEQYF. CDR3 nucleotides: TGTGCCAGCGGAAGACTAGCGGGGGGCTCCTACGAGCAGTACTTC.

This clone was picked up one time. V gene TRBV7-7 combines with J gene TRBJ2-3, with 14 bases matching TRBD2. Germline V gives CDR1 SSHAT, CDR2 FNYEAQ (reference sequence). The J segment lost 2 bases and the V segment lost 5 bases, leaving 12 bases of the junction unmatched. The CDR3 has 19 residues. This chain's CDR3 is CASSPRPGLAGAYTDTQYF. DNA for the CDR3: TGTGCCAGCAGCCCTCGCCCGGGACTAGCGGGGGCGTACACAGATACGCAGTATTTT.

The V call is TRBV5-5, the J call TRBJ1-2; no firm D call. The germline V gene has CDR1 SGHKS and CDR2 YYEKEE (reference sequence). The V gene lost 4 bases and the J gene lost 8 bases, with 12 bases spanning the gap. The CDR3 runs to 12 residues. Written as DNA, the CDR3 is TGTGCCAGCAGCCCCGGGGTGGGCGGCTACACCTTC. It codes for CASSPGVGGYTF.

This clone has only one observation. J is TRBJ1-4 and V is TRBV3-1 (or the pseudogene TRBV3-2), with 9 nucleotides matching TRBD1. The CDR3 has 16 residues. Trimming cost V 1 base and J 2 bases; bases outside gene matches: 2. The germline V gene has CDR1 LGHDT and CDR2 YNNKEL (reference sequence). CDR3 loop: CASSQGGQGTNEKLFF. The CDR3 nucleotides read TGTGCCAGCAGCCAAGGTGGACAGGGGACTAATGAAAAACTGTTTTTT.

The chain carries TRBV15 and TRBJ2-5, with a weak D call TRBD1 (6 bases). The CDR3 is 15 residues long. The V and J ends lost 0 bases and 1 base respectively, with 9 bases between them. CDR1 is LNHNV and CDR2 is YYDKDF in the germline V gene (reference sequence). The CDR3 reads CATSRDGTIQETQYF. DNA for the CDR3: TGTGCCACCAGCAGAGACGGGACAATCCAAGAGACCCAGTACTTC. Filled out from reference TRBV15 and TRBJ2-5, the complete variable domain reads DAMVIQNPRYQVTQFGKPVTLSCSQTLNHNVMYWYQQKSSQAPKLLFHYYDKDFNNEADTPDNFQSRRPNTSFCFLDIRSPGLGDTAMYLCATSRDGTIQETQYFGPGTRLLVL.

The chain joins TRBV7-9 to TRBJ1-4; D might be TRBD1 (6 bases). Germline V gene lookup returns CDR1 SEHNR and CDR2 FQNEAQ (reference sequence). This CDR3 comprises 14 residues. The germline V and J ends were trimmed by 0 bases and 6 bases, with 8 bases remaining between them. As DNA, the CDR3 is TGTGCCAGCAGCTTAGCCACAGGGCATGAAAAACTGTTTTTT. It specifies CASSLATGHEKLFF.

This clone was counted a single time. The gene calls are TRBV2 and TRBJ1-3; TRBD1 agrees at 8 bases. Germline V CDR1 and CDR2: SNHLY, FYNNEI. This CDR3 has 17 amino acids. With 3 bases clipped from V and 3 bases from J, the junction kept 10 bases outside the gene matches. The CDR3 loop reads CASSDLGPGGFGNTIYF. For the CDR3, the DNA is TGTGCCAGCAGTGACCTCGGACCAGGGGGCTTTGGAAACACCATATATTTT.

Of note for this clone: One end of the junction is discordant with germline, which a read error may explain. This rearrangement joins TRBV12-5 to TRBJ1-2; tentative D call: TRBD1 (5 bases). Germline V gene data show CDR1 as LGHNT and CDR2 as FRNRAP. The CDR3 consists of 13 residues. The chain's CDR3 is CASGPQGNHGYTF. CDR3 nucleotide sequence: TGTGCTAGTGGTCCTCAGGGTAACCATGGCTACACCTTC.